The T cell receptor (beta chain) under discussion was sequenced for a study of shared clonotypes between healthy human individuals. Naive-designated CD8 cells lacked CD45RO, were positively enriched for CCR7, and omitted terminally differentiated effector memory CD45RA+ cells. The donors, healthy adults who were HIV-negative, had experienced no recent acute infections or vaccinations. The germline V gene encodes CDR1 MGHDK and CDR2 SYGVNS. This CDR3 spans 17 amino acids. V was clipped by 2 bases and J by 0 bases; unmatched bases: 8. TCRdb's table, derived via immunoSEQ multiplex PCR, lists solely in-frame clones and lacks some. The sample holds about 2,100,000 clones, under 95% seen once.

This TCR came from a man between 18 and 29 years old in good health. Some clones in this sample may be carry-over from other donors' samples. Sequencing used naive CD8+ T cells from PBMCs. This chain connects TRBV25-1 to TRBJ2-3, with 7 positions matching TRBD2. As DNA, the CDR3 is TGTGCCAGCAGTGAAACGGGCTTTAGCGGGAGCACAGATACGCAGTATTTT. This codes for CASSETGFSGSTDTQYF.